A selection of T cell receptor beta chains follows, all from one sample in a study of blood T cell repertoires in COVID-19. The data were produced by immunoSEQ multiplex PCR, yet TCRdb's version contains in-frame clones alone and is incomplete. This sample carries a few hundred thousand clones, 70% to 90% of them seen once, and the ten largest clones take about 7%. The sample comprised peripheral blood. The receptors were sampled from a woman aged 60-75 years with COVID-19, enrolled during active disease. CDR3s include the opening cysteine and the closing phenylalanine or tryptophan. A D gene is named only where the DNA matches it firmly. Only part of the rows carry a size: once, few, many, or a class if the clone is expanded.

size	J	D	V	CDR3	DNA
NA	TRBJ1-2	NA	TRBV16	CASSQWGVRANYGYTF	TGTGCCAGCAGCCAATGGGGAGTAAGAGCTAACTATGGCTACACCTTC
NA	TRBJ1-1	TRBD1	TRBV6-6	CASSQPWDSAYTEAFF	TGTGCCAGCAGTCAACCTTGGGACAGCGCCTACACTGAAGCTTTCTTT
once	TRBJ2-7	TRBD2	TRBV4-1	CASSQGLAGGFFYEQYF	TGCGCCAGCAGCCAAGGCCTAGCGGGGGGCTTTTTTTACGAGCAGTACTTC
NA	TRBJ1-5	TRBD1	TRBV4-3	CASSQGTGRYQPQHF	TGCGCCAGCAGCCAAGGGACAGGAAGGTATCAGCCCCAGCATTTT
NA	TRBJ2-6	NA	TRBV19	CASSTPSRGGSGANVLTF	TGTGCCAGTAGTACTCCTTCGCGGGGAGGCTCTGGGGCCAACGTCCTGACTTTC
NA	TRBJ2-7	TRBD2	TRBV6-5	CASTPTSGSSYEQYF	TGTGCCAGCACCCCTACTAGCGGTAGCTCCTACGAGCAGTACTTC
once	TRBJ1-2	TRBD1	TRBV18	CASSPPRGQGANYGYTF	TGTGCCAGCTCACCACCGAGGGGACAGGGGGCGAACTATGGCTACACCTTC
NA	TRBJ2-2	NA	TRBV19	CASGTSNTGELFF	TGTGCCAGCGGGACATCGAACACCGGGGAGCTGTTTTTT
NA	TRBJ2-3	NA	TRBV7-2	CASTINSLTDTQYF	TGTGCCAGCACTATAAACAGTCTCACAGATACGCAGTATTTT
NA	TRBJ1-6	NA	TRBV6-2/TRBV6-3	CASSYFGQFNSPLHF	TGTGCCAGCAGTTACTTCGGACAGTTTAATTCACCCCTCCACTTT
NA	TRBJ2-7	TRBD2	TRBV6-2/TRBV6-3	CASSYLAGPEQYF	TGTGCCAGCAGTTACCTAGCGGGCCCCGAGCAGTACTTC
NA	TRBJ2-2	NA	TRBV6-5	CASSYSGAARTGELFF	TGTGCCAGCAGTTACTCCGGTGCGGCGCGAACCGGGGAGCTGTTTTTT
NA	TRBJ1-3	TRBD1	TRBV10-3	CATEKDREKNTIYF	TGTGCCACCGAGAAGGACAGGGAGAAAAACACCATATATTTT
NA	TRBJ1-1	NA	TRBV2	CASSEGRGTRAFF	TGTGCCAGCAGTGAAGGAAGGGGGACGCGAGCTTTCTTT
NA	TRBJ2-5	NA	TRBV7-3	CASSLGGTQYF	TGTGCCAGCAGCCTCGGGGGGACCCAGTACTTC
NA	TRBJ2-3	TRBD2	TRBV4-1	CASSQDRWERGPTDTQYF	TGCGCCAGCAGCCAAGATCGGTGGGAGCGGGGACCCACAGATACGCAGTATTTT
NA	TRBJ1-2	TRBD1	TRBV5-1	CASSLAGGYGYTF	TGCGCCAGCAGCTTGGCAGGGGGCTATGGCTACACCTTC
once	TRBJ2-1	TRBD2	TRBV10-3	CAISEFSRLAGFSSYNEQFF	TGTGCCATCAGTGAGTTTTCAAGACTAGCGGGGTTTAGCTCCTACAATGAGCAGTTCTTC
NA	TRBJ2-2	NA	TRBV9	CASSVGGPGLGELFF	TGTGCCAGCAGCGTAGGCGGGCCCGGCTTGGGGGAGCTGTTTTTT
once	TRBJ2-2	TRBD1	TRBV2	CASTINRGRTGELFF	TGTGCCAGCACCATTAACAGGGGGCGGACCGGGGAGCTGTTTTTT
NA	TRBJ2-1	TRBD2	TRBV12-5	CASGPRSGTTWGESYNEQFF	TGTGCTAGTGGTCCCCGATCCGGGACTACTTGGGGGGAATCCTACAATGAGCAGTTCTTC
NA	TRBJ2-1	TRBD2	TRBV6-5	CASSSGVPYNEQFF	TGTGCCAGCAGTAGCGGGGTCCCCTACAATGAGCAGTTCTTC
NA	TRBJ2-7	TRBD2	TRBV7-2	CASSFISGGADEQYF	TGTGCCAGCAGCTTTATTAGCGGGGGGGCTGACGAGCAGTACTTC
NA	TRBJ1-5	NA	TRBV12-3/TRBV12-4	CASSFTGIQPQHF	TGTGCCAGCAGTTTCACGGGGATTCAGCCCCAGCATTTT
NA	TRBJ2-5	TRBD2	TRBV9	CASSVESSGGRETQYF	TGTGCCAGCAGCGTAGAAAGTAGCGGGGGCAGAGAGACCCAGTACTTC
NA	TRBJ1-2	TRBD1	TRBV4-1	CASSASGTGLYGYTF	TGCGCCAGCAGCGCTTCCGGGACAGGCCTCTATGGCTACACCTTC
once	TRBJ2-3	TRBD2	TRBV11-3	CASSSYSGGREDTQYF	TGTGCCAGCAGCTCCTATAGCGGGGGACGAGAAGATACGCAGTATTTT
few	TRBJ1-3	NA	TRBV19	CASSLGLSSGNTIYF	TGTGCCAGTAGCCTGGGGCTCAGCTCTGGAAACACCATATATTTT
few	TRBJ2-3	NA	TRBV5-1	CASRRAGSTDTQYF	TGCGCCAGCAGGCGGGCTGGAAGCACAGATACGCAGTATTTT
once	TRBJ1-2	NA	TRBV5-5	CASSLAAVGYTF	TGTGCCAGCAGCTTGGCCGCAGTGGGCTACACCTTC
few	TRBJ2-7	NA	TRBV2	CASRRQSNSYEQYF	TGTGCCAGCAGAAGACAGTCGAACTCCTACGAGCAGTACTTC
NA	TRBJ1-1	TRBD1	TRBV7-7	CAKQLMGQDEAFF	TGTGCCAAGCAGCTTATGGGACAGGACGAAGCTTTCTTT
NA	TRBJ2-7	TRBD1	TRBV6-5	CASRLGQGAVSEQYF	TGTGCCAGCAGACTAGGACAGGGGGCGGTCTCCGAGCAGTACTTC
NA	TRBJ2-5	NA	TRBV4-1	CASSQVLQETQYF	TGCGCCAGCAGCCAAGTCCTACAAGAGACCCAGTACTTC
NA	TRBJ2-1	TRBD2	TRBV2	CASSESSGGAHEQFF	TGTGCCAGCAGTGAAAGTAGCGGGGGGGCTCATGAGCAGTTCTTC
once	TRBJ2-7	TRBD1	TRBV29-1	CSVKTGGTTYEQYF	TGCAGCGTTAAAACAGGGGGGACCACCTACGAGCAGTACTTC
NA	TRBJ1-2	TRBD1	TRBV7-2	CASSYHRAGGNGYTF	TGTGCCAGCAGCTACCACAGGGCAGGGGGTAATGGCTACACCTTC
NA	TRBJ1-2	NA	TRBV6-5	CASSYGIGAGYTF	TGTGCCAGCAGTTACGGAATAGGGGCCGGCTACACCTTC
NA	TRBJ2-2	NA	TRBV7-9	CASSLWGPNTGELFF	TGTGCCAGCAGCTTATGGGGCCCGAACACCGGGGAGCTGTTTTTT
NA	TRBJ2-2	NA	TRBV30	CAWSGNRINGSNTGELFF	TGTGCCTGGAGTGGAAACAGAATAAATGGGTCGAACACCGGGGAGCTGTTTTTT
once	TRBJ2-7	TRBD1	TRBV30	CAWSAGTGPYEQYF	TGTGCCTGGAGTGCCGGGACAGGGCCCTACGAGCAGTACTTC
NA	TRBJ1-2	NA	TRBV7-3	CASSPGLGNYGYTF	TGTGCCAGCAGCCCAGGGTTGGGGAACTATGGCTACACCTTC
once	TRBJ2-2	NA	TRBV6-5	CASSGVNTGELFF	TGTGCCAGCAGCGGGGTGAACACCGGGGAGCTGTTTTTT
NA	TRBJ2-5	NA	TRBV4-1	CASSQEAEVTQYF	TGCGCCAGCAGCCAAGAGGCCGAGGTGACCCAGTACTTC
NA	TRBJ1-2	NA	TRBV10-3	CAISESDSPNYGYTF	TGTGCCATCAGTGAGTCCGACTCCCCTAACTATGGCTACACCTTC
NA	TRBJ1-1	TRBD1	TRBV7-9	CASRPKYRDRGTEAFF	TGTGCCAGCAGGCCAAAGTACCGGGACAGGGGAACCGAAGCTTTCTTT